Described below is a single T cell receptor beta chain sequence and its context. The sample belongs to a study of cytotoxic CD8 clonotypes in ibrutinib-treated CLL. Clones were read by immunoSEQ multiplex PCR, and TCRdb kept only the in-frame ones, dropping some. The repertoire consists of some 47,000 clones, with about 50% occurring once and the leading ten covering around a quarter. CDR3 length equals 16 residues. Looked up from germline, CDR1 is MNHEY and CDR2 is SVGAGI. The germline V and J ends were trimmed by 4 bases and 7 bases, with 20 bases remaining between them. The sample consisted of PBMCs, taken after 24 months of ibrutinib treatment. This receptor was obtained from a human donor with chronic lymphocytic leukemia. The chain is built from TRBV6-5 and TRBJ1-5; D might be TRBD1 (5 bases). CDR3 DNA: TGTGCCAGCAGTTCCCTAACAGGTTTTGGAGAACAGCCCCAGCATTTT. Protein product: CASSSLTGFGEQPQHF.